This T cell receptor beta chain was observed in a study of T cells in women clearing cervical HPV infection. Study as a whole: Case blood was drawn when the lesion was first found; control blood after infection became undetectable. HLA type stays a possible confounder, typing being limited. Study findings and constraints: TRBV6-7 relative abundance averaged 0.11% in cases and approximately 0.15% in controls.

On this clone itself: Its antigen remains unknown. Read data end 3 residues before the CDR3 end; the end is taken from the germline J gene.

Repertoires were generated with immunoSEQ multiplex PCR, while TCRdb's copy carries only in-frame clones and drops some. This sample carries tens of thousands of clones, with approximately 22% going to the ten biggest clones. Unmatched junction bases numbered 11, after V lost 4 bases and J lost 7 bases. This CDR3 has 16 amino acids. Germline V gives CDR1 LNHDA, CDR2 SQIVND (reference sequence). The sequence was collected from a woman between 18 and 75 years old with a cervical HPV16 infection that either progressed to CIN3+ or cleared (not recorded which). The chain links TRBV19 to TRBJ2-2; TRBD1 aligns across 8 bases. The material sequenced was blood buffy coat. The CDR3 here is CASSNGQGRVLGELFF. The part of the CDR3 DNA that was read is TGTGCCAGTAGTAACGGACAGGGACGCGTACTCGGGGAG.